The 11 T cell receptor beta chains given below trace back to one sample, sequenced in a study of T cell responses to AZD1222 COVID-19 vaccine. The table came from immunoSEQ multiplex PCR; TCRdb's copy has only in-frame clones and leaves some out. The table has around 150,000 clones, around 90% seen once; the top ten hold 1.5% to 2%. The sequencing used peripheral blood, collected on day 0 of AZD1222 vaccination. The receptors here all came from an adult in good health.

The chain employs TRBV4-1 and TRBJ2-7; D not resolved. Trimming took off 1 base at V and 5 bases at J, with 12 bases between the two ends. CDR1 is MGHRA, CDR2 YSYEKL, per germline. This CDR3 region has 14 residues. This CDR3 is CASSQVVVLDEQYF. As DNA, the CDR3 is TGCGCCAGCAGCCAAGTGGTCGTCCTGGACGAGCAGTACTTC.

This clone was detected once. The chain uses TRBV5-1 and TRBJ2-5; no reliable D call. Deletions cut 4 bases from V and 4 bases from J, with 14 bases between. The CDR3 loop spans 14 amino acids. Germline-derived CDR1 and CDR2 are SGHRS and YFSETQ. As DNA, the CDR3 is TGCGCCAGCAGCATTTCCACTAAGAGAGAGACCCAGTACTTC. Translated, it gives CASSISTKRETQYF.

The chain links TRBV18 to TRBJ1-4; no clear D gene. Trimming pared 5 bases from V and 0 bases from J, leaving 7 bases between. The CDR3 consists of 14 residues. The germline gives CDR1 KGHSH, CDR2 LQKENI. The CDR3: CASSSLATNEKLFF. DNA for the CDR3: TGTGCCAGCTCATCTCTTGCAACTAATGAAAAACTGTTTTTT.

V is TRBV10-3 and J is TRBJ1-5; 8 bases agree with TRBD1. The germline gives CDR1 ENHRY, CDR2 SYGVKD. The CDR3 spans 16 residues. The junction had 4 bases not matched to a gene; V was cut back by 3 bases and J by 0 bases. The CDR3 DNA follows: TGTGCCATCAGTGATTCAGGGGGCTTTAGCAATCAGCCCCAGCATTTT. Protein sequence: CAISDSGGFSNQPQHF.

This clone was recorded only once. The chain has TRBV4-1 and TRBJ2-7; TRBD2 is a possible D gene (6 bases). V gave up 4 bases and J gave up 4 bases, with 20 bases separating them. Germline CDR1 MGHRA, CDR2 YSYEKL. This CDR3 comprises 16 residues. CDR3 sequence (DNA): TGCGCCAGCAGCCCCACCTCTATCGGGGGACCGTACGAGCAGTACTTC. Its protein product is CASSPTSIGGPYEQYF.

CDR3 DNA sequence: TGTGCCAGCAGCTTATCCTCAGGGTCGCGGCAGCCCCAGCATTTT. Its protein is CASSLSSGSRQPQHF. The chain recombines TRBV7-2 with TRBJ1-5; TRBD1 might be the D (5 bases). Germline CDR1 SGHTA, CDR2 FQGNSA. CDR3 length equals 15 residues. With 2 bases removed from V and 7 bases from J, the gap between germline ends came to 15 bases.

Here the CDR3 reads CASTGRGGRGDQPQHF. DNA for the CDR3: TGTGCCAGTACTGGACGGGGGGGAAGGGGTGATCAGCCCCAGCATTTT. The J gene is TRBJ1-5, the V gene TRBV19, with D possibly being TRBD1 (5 bases). CDR1 is LNHDA, CDR2 SQIVND, per germline (reference sequence). V dropped 7 bases and J dropped 5 bases, with 21 bases sitting between them. This CDR3 contains 16 residues.

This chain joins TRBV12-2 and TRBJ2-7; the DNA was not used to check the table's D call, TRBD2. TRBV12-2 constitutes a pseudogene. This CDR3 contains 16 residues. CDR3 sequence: CASRLCSGASSDEQYF. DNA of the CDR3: TGTGCAAGTCGCTTATGTAGCGGGGCTAGTAGCGACGAGCAGTACTTC.

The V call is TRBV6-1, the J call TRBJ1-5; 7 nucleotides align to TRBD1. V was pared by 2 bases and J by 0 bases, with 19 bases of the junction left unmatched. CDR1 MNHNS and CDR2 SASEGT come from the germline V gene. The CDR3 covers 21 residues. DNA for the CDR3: TGTGCCAGCAGTGAAATCCTTGGGTGGATCAGGGGGGTAAATAGCAATCAGCCCCAGCATTTT. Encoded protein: CASSEILGWIRGVNSNQPQHF.

CDR3: CASSTLPGQGTGNTIYF. CDR3 nucleotide sequence: TGTGCCAGTAGTACCCTACCGGGACAGGGGACTGGAAACACCATATATTTT. The genes are TRBV19 and TRBJ1-3; 10 bases line up with TRBD1. The CDR3 is made up of 17 amino acids. V dropped 4 bases and J dropped 2; count of bases not matched to a gene: 8. Germline V lookup: CDR1 LNHDA, CDR2 SQIVND (reference sequence).

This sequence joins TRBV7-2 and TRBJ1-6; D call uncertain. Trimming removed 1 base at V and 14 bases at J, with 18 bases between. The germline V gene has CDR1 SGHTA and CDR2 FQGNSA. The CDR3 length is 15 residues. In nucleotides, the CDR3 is TGTGCCAGCAGCTTAGGGGGTGCCCCTGTTTCGGCCCTCCACTTT. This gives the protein CASSLGGAPVSALHF.